This passage covers 27 T cell receptor beta chains from one sample sequenced in a study of blood T cell repertoires in COVID-19. Method: immunoSEQ multiplex PCR; TCRdb's copy keeps in-frame clones and lacks some. The data hold about 75,000 clones, with 88% observed a single time. The material sequenced was peripheral blood. All receptors come from a human donor in a cohort sampled during active COVID-19.

V gene TRBV7-9 combines with J gene TRBJ2-1; 8 nucleotides line up with TRBD2. This CDR3 has 14 amino acids. CDR1 is SEHNR and CDR2 is FQNEAQ in the germline V gene (reference sequence). Unmatched junction bases numbered 7, after V lost 5 bases and J lost 7 bases. DNA of the CDR3: TGTGCCAGCAGCCTCGCGCGGGAGGTAAATGAGCAGTTCTTC. Its protein is CASSLAREVNEQFF. The full variable domain, in which reference TRBV7-9 and TRBJ2-1 provide the parts outside the CDR3, is DTGVSQNPRHKITKRGQNVTFRCDPISEHNRLYWYRQTLGQGPEFLTYFQNEAQLEKSRLLSDRFSAERPKGSFSTLEIQRTEQGDSAMYLCASSLAREVNEQFFGPGTRLTVL.

The chain has TRBV27 and TRBJ2-7; D is unclear. Germline loops: CDR1 MNHEY, CDR2 SMNVEV (reference sequence). Between the trimmed V and J ends, which lost 6 bases and 2 bases, there was a span of 14 bases. There are 14 residues in the CDR3. This chain's CDR3 is CASSAPGSAYEQYF. The CDR3 nucleotides read TGTGCCAGCAGCGCCCCCGGTAGTGCCTACGAGCAGTACTTC.

The J gene is TRBJ2-1, the V gene TRBV28; 10 positions match TRBD2. Germline V gene sequence: CDR1 MDHEN, CDR2 SYDVKM. Trimming removed 3 bases from V and 2 bases from J; junction bases left unmatched: 4. The CDR3 is 16 amino acids. The CDR3 DNA sequence: TGTGCCAGCAGTTTTCGGACTAGCGGACCCTACAATGAGCAGTTCTTC. This sequence encodes CASSFRTSGPYNEQFF.

This chain links TRBV4-1 with TRBJ1-2; D may be TRBD1 (6 bases). Germline CDR1 and CDR2: MGHRA and YSYEKL. The V end was cut by 0 bases, the J end by 3 bases, with 14 bases between. There are 16 residues in the CDR3. The CDR3 sequence: CASSQDRNRVYYGYTF. In DNA, the CDR3 is TGCGCCAGCAGCCAAGATAGGAACAGGGTATACTATGGCTACACCTTC.

The gene calls are TRBV5-6 and TRBJ2-1, with D possibly being TRBD1 (6 bases). V was trimmed by 3 bases and J by 0 bases, leaving 13 bases between them. Germline V CDR1 and CDR2: SGHDT, YYEEEE. The CDR3 sequence is 16 residues long. CDR3: CASSSTGSFSYNEQFF. CDR3 DNA sequence: TGTGCCAGCAGCTCAACAGGGTCCTTCTCCTACAATGAGCAGTTCTTC.

J is TRBJ2-3 and V is TRBV27; D is perhaps TRBD1 (5 bases). V was trimmed by 5 bases and J by 2 bases, leaving 11 bases between them. Germline lookup yields CDR1 MNHEY and CDR2 SMNVEV (reference sequence). The CDR3 consists of 14 residues. The CDR3 DNA sequence: TGTGCCAGCAGTCCCAGGGCCTACACAGATACGCAGTATTTT. This codes for CASSPRAYTDTQYF.

V usage is TRBV5-1 and J usage is TRBJ2-7; no definite D call. Between the trimmed V and J ends, which lost 2 bases and 5 bases, there was a span of 11 bases. Germline loops: CDR1 SGHRS, CDR2 YFSETQ. CDR3 length equals 13 residues. The CDR3 DNA is TGCGCCAGCAGCTTTATCGCTCGGGACGAGCAGTACTTC. Its translation is CASSFIARDEQYF.

This chain joins TRBV11-3 and TRBJ2-7, with D perhaps matching TRBD2 (5 bases). The length of the CDR3 is 17 residues. The germline V and J ends were trimmed by 2 bases and 5 bases, with 22 bases remaining between them. Germline CDR1 reads SGHNT; CDR2 reads YENEEA. The CDR3 spells CASSLIPVGDYNNEQYF. DNA for the CDR3: TGTGCCAGCAGCTTAATCCCGGTGGGTGACTATAATAACGAGCAGTACTTC. Complete variable domain (other parts from reference TRBV11-3 and TRBJ2-7): EAGVVQSPRYKIIEKKQPVAFWCNPISGHNTLYWYLQNLGQGPELLIRYENEEAVDDSQLPKDRFSAERLKGVDSTLKIQPAELGDSAVYLCASSLIPVGDYNNEQYFGPGTRLTVT.

This chain links TRBV5-6 with TRBJ2-7; maybe TRBD1 (5 bases). The CDR3 spans 12 residues. The ends were cut back, 2 bases at V and 3 bases at J, with 6 bases in the middle. From germline, CDR1 is SGHDT and CDR2 YYEEEE. CDR3 loop: CASSFQGYEQYF. DNA for the CDR3: TGTGCCAGCAGCTTTCAGGGCTACGAGCAGTACTTC.

The chain recombines TRBV10-3 with TRBJ2-7; 9 bases align to TRBD1. Germline V gives CDR1 ENHRY, CDR2 SYGVKD. There are 14 residues in the CDR3. V lost 6 bases, J lost 2 bases, and 5 bases stayed unmatched. The CDR3 DNA is TGTGCCATCAGGGATGGGACAGGGACCTACGAGCAGTACTTC. Its translation: CAIRDGTGTYEQYF.

The CDR3 loop reads CASSISGGSSNQPQHF. CDR3 bases: TGTGCCAGTAGTATAAGTGGAGGCTCGAGCAATCAGCCCCAGCATTTT. The J gene is TRBJ1-5, the V gene TRBV19; D gene uncertain. This CDR3 comprises 16 residues. The ends were cut back, 2 bases at V and 1 base at J, with 12 bases in the middle. Per the germline V gene, CDR1 is LNHDA and CDR2 is SQIVND (reference sequence). Looking up the rest from reference TRBV19 and TRBJ1-5 gives the full variable domain: DGGITQSPKYLFRKEGQNVTLSCEQNLNHDAMYWYRQDPGQGLRLIYYSQIVNDFQKGDIAEGYSVSREKKESFPLTVTSAQKNPTAFYLCASSISGGSSNQPQHFGDGTRLSIL.

This clone was found many times. Within the sample, other DNA sequences also encode this same CDR3. The V call is TRBV5-1, the J call TRBJ1-3; D might be TRBD1 (6 bases). Germline CDR1 SGHRS, CDR2 YFSETQ. The CDR3 is 15 amino acids. Trimming took off 0 bases at V and 0 bases at J, with 7 bases between the two ends. The CDR3 here is CASSLGRGSGNTIYF. The CDR3 DNA reads TGCGCCAGCAGCTTGGGCAGGGGCTCTGGAAACACCATATATTTT.

V is TRBV23-1 and J is TRBJ1-1; D gene unclear. TRBV23-1 is sorted into the ORF group, with uncertain function. The CDR3 runs to 16 residues. V was trimmed by 3 bases and J by 4 bases, leaving 18 bases between them. The CDR3 reads CASSHRGRGTRTEAFF. The CDR3 DNA reads TGCGCCAGCAGTCACAGAGGTCGTGGTACGCGCACTGAAGCTTTCTTT.

The rearrangement uses TRBV10-1 and TRBJ2-3; D is ambiguous. There are 14 residues in the CDR3. Trimming pared 3 bases from V and 0 bases from J, leaving 7 bases between. Per germline, CDR1 WNHNN and CDR2 SYGVQD (reference sequence). As DNA, the CDR3 is TGCGCCAGCAGTGATTCGGGTAGCACAGATACGCAGTATTTT. Residues: CASSDSGSTDTQYF.

This clone was counted once. This chain links TRBV13 with TRBJ2-5; D not resolved. Germline CDR1 and CDR2: PRHDT and FYEKMQ (reference sequence). The CDR3 has 15 amino acids. V shed 0 bases and J shed 1 base, with 9 bases lying between them. The CDR3 bases are TGTGCCAGCAGCTTAGGCTCAGGTAGCCAAGAGACCCAGTACTTC. Its protein is CASSLGSGSQETQYF.

The J gene is TRBJ1-1, the V gene TRBV7-9; 9 nucleotides agree with TRBD1. There are 14 residues in the CDR3. Germline CDR1 is SEHNR and CDR2 is FQNEAQ (reference sequence). Germline trimming cut 6 bases from V and 0 bases from J; bases unmatched to any gene: 2. The CDR3 DNA reads as TGTGCCAGCAGGGGGACAGGGCTGAACACTGAAGCTTTCTTT. Encoded protein: CASRGTGLNTEAFF.

The rearrangement uses TRBV6-5 and TRBJ2-6; D may be TRBD1 (6 bases). The CDR3 is 15 amino acids. Germline V lookup: CDR1 MNHEY, CDR2 SVGAGI. Trimming took off 4 bases at V and 0 bases at J, with 7 bases between the two ends. CDR3 region: CASSLQGSGANVLTF. In DNA, the CDR3 is TGTGCCAGCAGTTTACAGGGCTCTGGGGCCAACGTCCTGACTTTC.

V and J are TRBV29-1 and TRBJ2-2; D call uncertain. This CDR3 comprises 15 residues. The ends were cut back, 0 bases at V and 7 bases at J, with 15 bases in the middle. Germline loops: CDR1 SQVTM, CDR2 ANQGSEA. This CDR3 is CSVEDRSLTGGELFF. For the CDR3, the DNA is TGCAGCGTTGAAGATAGGAGCCTCACGGGCGGGGAGCTGTTTTTT.

CDR3 bases: TGCGCCAGCAGCTTGGAGGGCAACACAGGGCCCACTGAAGCTTTCTTT. It translates to CASSLEGNTGPTEAFF. The chain combines TRBV5-1 with TRBJ1-1; perhaps TRBD1 as D (6 bases). Germline CDR1 SGHRS, CDR2 YFSETQ. Trimming removed 0 bases at V and 4 bases at J, with 16 bases between. The CDR3 spans 16 residues.

The chain uses TRBV6-6 and TRBJ1-6; possible D gene TRBD1, 5 bases. Trimming cost V 8 bases and J 7 bases, with 12 bases left between them. CDR1 and CDR2 from the germline V gene are MNHNY and SVGAGI (reference sequence). The CDR3 totals 13 residues. In nucleotides, the CDR3 is TGTGCCAGCGATGGCGGGGGAAATTCACCCCTCCACTTT. It translates to CASDGGGNSPLHF.

This clone has more than one count but fewer than ten. The chain recombines TRBV10-2 with TRBJ2-1; 8 nucleotides agree with TRBD1. CDR1 is WSHSY, CDR2 SAAADI, per germline. This CDR3 is built from 16 residues. V lost 8 bases to trimming and J lost 3 bases; unmatched junction nucleotides: 12. CDR3: CASESLQGVGYNEQFF. CDR3 nucleotides: TGCGCCAGCGAAAGTTTACAGGGGGTAGGCTACAATGAGCAGTTCTTC.

The chain has TRBV6-1 and TRBJ1-1; maybe TRBD1 (6 bases). Trimming left V 3 bases short and J 10 bases short, with 15 bases between. This CDR3 is built from 13 residues. Germline lookup yields CDR1 MNHNS and CDR2 SASEGT. For the CDR3, the DNA is TGTGCCAGCAGTGACAGAGGGGGAGGGATAGCTTTCTTT. It yields the protein CASSDRGGGIAFF.

The V gene is TRBV5-1, the J gene TRBJ2-3, with 11 bases that match TRBD2. V trimming: 0 bases; J trimming: 5 bases; junction bases outside the gene matches: 5. The CDR3 is 16 amino acids. Germline V gene sequence: CDR1 SGHRS, CDR2 YFSETQ. CDR3 DNA: TGCGCCAGCAGCTTGGGTAGCGGGGGGGTTATAGATACGCAGTATTTT. This encodes CASSLGSGGVIDTQYF.

The rearrangement uses TRBV19 and TRBJ1-2, with a tentative D call TRBD1 (5 bases). Germline CDR1 and CDR2: LNHDA and SQIVND (reference sequence). The CDR3 covers 12 residues. V gave up 5 bases and J gave up 5 bases, with 9 bases separating them. The CDR3 sequence is CASSASGYGYTF. As DNA, the CDR3 is TGTGCCAGTAGTGCTTCAGGGTATGGCTACACCTTC.

The chain couples TRBV20-1 to TRBJ1-2, with 8 bases that match TRBD1. Germline V gives CDR1 DFQATT, CDR2 SNEGSKA (reference sequence). V dropped 3 bases and J dropped 2; count of bases not matched to a gene: 2. CDR3 length: 13 amino acids. The CDR3 spells CSASAGGNYGYTF. In DNA form, the CDR3 reads TGCAGTGCTAGTGCAGGGGGCAACTATGGCTACACCTTC.

V usage is TRBV27 and J usage is TRBJ2-1, with TRBD2 matching 12 bases. This CDR3 contains 18 residues. The germline gives CDR1 MNHEY, CDR2 SMNVEV (reference sequence). With V trimmed by 1 base and J by 8 bases, 12 bases remained unmatched. This CDR3 is CASSLLQGLAGGNYEQFF. CDR3 nucleotide sequence: TGTGCCAGCAGTTTATTACAAGGGCTAGCGGGGGGGAACTATGAGCAGTTCTTC.

The chain is built from TRBV6-5 and TRBJ2-7; TRBD2 matches 8 bases. The CDR3 is 14 amino acids. From germline, CDR1 is MNHEY and CDR2 SVGAGI. Losses at the gene ends were 5 bases for V and 7 bases for J; bases not matched to a gene: 10. This chain's CDR3 is CASSPVGRGGEQYF. The CDR3, as DNA: TGTGCCAGCAGTCCCGTCGGGAGGGGAGGGGAGCAGTACTTC.